One sample yielded the 15 T cell receptor beta chains listed below, sequenced in a study of blood T cell repertoires in COVID-19. Libraries were prepared by immunoSEQ multiplex PCR; TCRdb keeps only in-frame clonotypes and omits some of them. In the table there are 130,000 to 150,000 clones, under 90% of which are singletons. Input material: peripheral blood. Receptors were obtained from a human donor in a cohort sampled during active COVID-19.

The chain joins TRBV4-2 to TRBJ2-7; D is perhaps TRBD2 (6 bases). Germline V CDR1 and CDR2: LGHNA, YNFKEQ. Trimming removed 4 bases from V and 3 bases from J, with 16 bases in between. The CDR3 is 15 amino acids. This CDR3 is CASSPGGGGNYEQYF. The DNA of the CDR3 is TGTGCCAGCAGCCCCGGGGGAGGTGGAAACTACGAGCAGTACTTC.

The chain combines TRBV28 with TRBJ1-5; 8 bases are a match to TRBD1. The CDR3 consists of 15 residues. V gave up 6 bases and J gave up 6 bases; unmatched junction bases: 10. Germline V lookup: CDR1 MDHEN, CDR2 SYDVKM. The CDR3 region has the DNA TGTGCCAGCAGATTAGGACAGGGTAGGGCTCAGCCCCAGCATTTT. Its translation is CASRLGQGRAQPQHF. Full variable domain (missing parts from reference TRBV28 and TRBJ1-5): DVKVTQSSRYLVKRTGEKVFLECVQDMDHENMFWYRQDPGLGLRLIYFSYDVKMKEKGDIPEGYSVSREKKERFSLILESASTNQTSMYLCASRLGQGRAQPQHFGDGTRLSIL.

The chain recombines TRBV6-2 or TRBV6-3 with TRBJ2-5; 8 nucleotides line up with TRBD1. The CDR3 loop spans 15 amino acids. Germline V gene lookup returns CDR1 MNHEY and CDR2 SVGEGT. V was clipped by 2 bases and J by 2 bases; unmatched bases: 4. The CDR3 sequence is CASSYLGTGQETQYF. In DNA, the CDR3 is TGTGCCAGCAGTTACCTTGGGACAGGTCAAGAGACCCAGTACTTC.

The rearrangement joins TRBV6-2 or TRBV6-3 to TRBJ1-4; 7 bases fit TRBD1. CDR1 is MNHEY and CDR2 is SVGEGT in the germline V gene. CDR3 length: 13 residues. The V gene end was trimmed by 2 bases and the J gene end by 13 bases; junction bases not matched to a gene: 7. The CDR3 loop reads CASSYKGTARLFF. CDR3 in DNA: TGTGCCAGCAGTTACAAGGGGACAGCCCGACTGTTTTTT.

The rearrangement uses TRBV11-3 and TRBJ2-7, with a weak D call TRBD1 (5 bases). Germline CDR1 reads SGHNT; CDR2 reads YENEEA. V lost 3 bases and J lost 3, with 12 bases in between. The CDR3 is 14 amino acids. The CDR3 sequence: CASSFLSQGYEQYF. The DNA for the CDR3 is TGTGCCAGCAGCTTCCTCTCTCAGGGCTACGAGCAGTACTTC.

The chain uses TRBV7-9 and TRBJ1-6; D is possibly TRBD1 (6 bases). V lost 4 bases and J lost 8, with 9 bases in between. CDR3 length equals 13 residues. Germline values: CDR1 SEHNR, CDR2 FQNEAQ (reference sequence). The CDR3 DNA reads as TGTGCCAGCAGCTCCAAGGGGGATTCACCCCTCCACTTT. Protein product: CASSSKGDSPLHF.

The chain couples TRBV18 to TRBJ2-2, with TRBD2 identical over 7 bases. V trimming: 7 bases; J trimming: 3 bases; junction bases outside the gene matches: 2. Germline V gene data show CDR1 as KGHSH and CDR2 as LQKENI. This CDR3 has 13 amino acids. For the CDR3, the DNA is TGTGCCAGCTGCGGGAGTTACACCGGGGAGCTGTTTTTT. Translated, it gives CASCGSYTGELFF. The full variable domain, with the rest looked up from reference TRBV18 and TRBJ2-2, is NAGVMQNPRHLVRRRGQEARLRCSPMKGHSHVYWYRQLPEEGLKFMVYLQKENIIDESGMPKERFSAEFPKEGPSILRIQQVVRGDSAAYFCASCGSYTGELFFGEGSRLTVL.

This sequence joins TRBV29-1 and TRBJ1-1; TRBD1 aligns across 7 bases. Germline loops: CDR1 SQVTM, CDR2 ANQGSEA. Trimming removed 6 bases from V and 5 bases from J; junction bases left unmatched: 9. This CDR3 has 13 amino acids. CDR3 protein: CSVMPGTATEAFF. In nucleotides, the CDR3 is TGCAGCGTCATGCCGGGGACAGCAACTGAAGCTTTCTTT.

The J gene is TRBJ2-7, the V gene TRBV9; 10 bases are a match to TRBD1. The CDR3 spans 15 residues. With 0 bases clipped from V and 3 bases from J, the junction kept 3 bases outside the gene matches. The germline V gene has CDR1 SGDLS and CDR2 YYNGEE. CDR3 DNA sequence: TGTGCCAGCAGCGTAGACGGACAGGGGGTCTACGAGCAGTACTTC. Protein sequence: CASSVDGQGVYEQYF.

As regards this clone: The junction differs from germline at one of its ends, possibly a read error. This chain connects TRBV7-7 to TRBJ1-1; no firm D call. The CDR3 is 15 amino acids. Per germline, CDR1 SSHAT and CDR2 FNYEAQ (reference sequence). DNA for the CDR3: TGTGCTAGCAGCCCTGAGGAGGTTATAACAACTGAAGCTTTCTTT. It specifies CASSPEEVITTEAFF.

V and J are TRBV15 and TRBJ2-3; TRBD1 is a possible D gene (5 bases). Germline CDR1 reads LNHNV; CDR2 reads YYDKDF (reference sequence). CDR3 size: 15 residues. Trimming took 3 bases from V and 0 from J, leaving 10 bases between them. As DNA, the CDR3 is TGTGCCACCAGCAGGGCCACAGGAAGCACAGATACGCAGTATTTT. Its protein is CATSRATGSTDTQYF.

This sequence joins TRBV5-1 and TRBJ1-1, with D possibly TRBD1 on 5 matching bases. The CDR3 sequence is 13 residues long. In germline, CDR1 is SGHRS, CDR2 YFSETQ. Trimming removed 6 bases at V and 5 bases at J, with 14 bases between. This CDR3 reads CASTTLRGTEAFF. The CDR3 DNA follows: TGCGCCAGCACTACTCTCCGGGGGACTGAAGCTTTCTTT.

The chain employs TRBV5-1 and TRBJ1-2; 9 nucleotides agree with TRBD1. This CDR3 is 17 amino acids long. The junction had 10 bases not matched to a gene; V was cut back by 2 bases and J by 2 bases. Germline lookup yields CDR1 SGHRS and CDR2 YFSETQ. Here the CDR3 DNA reads TGCGCCAGCAGCTTTTTTTCTCCGGGACAGGGAAACTATGGCTACACCTTC. Translation gives CASSFFSPGQGNYGYTF.

The rearrangement links TRBV19 to TRBJ2-1, with TRBD1 matching 7 bases. The germline V gene encodes CDR1 LNHDA and CDR2 SQIVND (reference sequence). The CDR3 runs to 13 residues. Trimming removed 1 base from V and 7 bases from J; junction bases left unmatched: 1. CDR3 nucleotides: TGTGCCAGTAGTATAGTCAGGGGGAATGAGCAGTTCTTC. Encoded protein: CASSIVRGNEQFF.

In DNA, the CDR3 is TGTGCCAGCAGTTCTAACAGGGGCGCCGGGGAAAAACTGTTTTTT. It encodes CASSSNRGAGEKLFF. The rearrangement links TRBV7-8 to TRBJ1-4; 7 nucleotides line up with TRBD1. The CDR3 sequence is 15 residues long. Germline lookup yields CDR1 SGHVS and CDR2 FQNEAQ. V lost 6 bases to trimming and J lost 8 bases; unmatched junction nucleotides: 12.